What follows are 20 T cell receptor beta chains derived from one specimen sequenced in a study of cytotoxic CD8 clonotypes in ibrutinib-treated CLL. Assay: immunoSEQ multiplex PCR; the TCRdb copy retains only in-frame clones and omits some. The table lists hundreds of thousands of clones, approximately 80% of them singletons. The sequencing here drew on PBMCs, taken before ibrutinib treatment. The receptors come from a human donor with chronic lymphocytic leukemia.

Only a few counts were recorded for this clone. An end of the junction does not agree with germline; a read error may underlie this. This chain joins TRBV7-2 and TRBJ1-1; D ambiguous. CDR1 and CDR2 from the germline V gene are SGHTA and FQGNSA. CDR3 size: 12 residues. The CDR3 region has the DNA TGTGCCAGTCTCCCGGGGAACTCTGAAGCTTTCTTT. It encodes CASLPGNSEAFF.

The CDR3 region has the DNA TGCGCCAGCAGCCAAGATCTATTAGGACAGGGGGCGGTTTTGCAGTACTTC. It codes for CASSQDLLGQGAVLQYF. J is TRBJ2-7 and V is TRBV4-3, with 11 nucleotides matching TRBD1. Germline V gives CDR1 LGHNA, CDR2 YSLEER. This CDR3 spans 17 amino acids. Trimming took 0 bases from V and 9 from J; bases not matched to a gene: 13.

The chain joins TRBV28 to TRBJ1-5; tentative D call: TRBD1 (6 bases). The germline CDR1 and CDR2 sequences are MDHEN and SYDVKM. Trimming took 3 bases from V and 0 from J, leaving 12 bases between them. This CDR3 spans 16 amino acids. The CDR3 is CASSFGGSNSNQPQHF. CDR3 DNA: TGTGCCAGCAGTTTCGGGGGCAGCAATAGCAATCAGCCCCAGCATTTT. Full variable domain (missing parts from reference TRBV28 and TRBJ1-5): DVKVTQSSRYLVKRTGEKVFLECVQDMDHENMFWYRQDPGLGLRLIYFSYDVKMKEKGDIPEGYSVSREKKERFSLILESASTNQTSMYLCASSFGGSNSNQPQHFGDGTRLSIL.

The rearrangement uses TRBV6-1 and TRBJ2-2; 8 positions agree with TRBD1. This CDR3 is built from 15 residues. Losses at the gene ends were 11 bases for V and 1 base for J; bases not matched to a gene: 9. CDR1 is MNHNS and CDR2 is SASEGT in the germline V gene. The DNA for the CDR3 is TGTGCCCTGGGTTTCAGGGGGCTGAACACCGGGGAGCTGTTTTTT. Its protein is CALGFRGLNTGELFF.

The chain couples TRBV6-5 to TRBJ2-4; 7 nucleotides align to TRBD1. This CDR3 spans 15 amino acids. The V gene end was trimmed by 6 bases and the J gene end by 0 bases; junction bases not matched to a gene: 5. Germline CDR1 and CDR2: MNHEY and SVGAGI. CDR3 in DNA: TGTGCCAGCAGGAGACAGGGTATAGCCAAAAACATTCAGTACTTC. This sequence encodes CASRRQGIAKNIQYF.

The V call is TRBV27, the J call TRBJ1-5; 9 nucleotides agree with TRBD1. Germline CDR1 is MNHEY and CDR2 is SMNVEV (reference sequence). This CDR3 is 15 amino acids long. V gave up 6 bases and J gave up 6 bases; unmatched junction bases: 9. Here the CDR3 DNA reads TGTGCCAGCAGGATAGGACAGGGGAGGCGTCAGCCCCAGCATTTT. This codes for CASRIGQGRRQPQHF.

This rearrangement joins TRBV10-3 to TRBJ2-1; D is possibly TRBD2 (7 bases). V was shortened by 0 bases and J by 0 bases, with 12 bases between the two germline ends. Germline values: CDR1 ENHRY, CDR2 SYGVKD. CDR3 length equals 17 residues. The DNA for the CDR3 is TGTGCCATCAGTGAGTCCGGGGGCGGGAGCTCCTACAATGAGCAGTTCTTC. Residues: CAISESGGGSSYNEQFF.

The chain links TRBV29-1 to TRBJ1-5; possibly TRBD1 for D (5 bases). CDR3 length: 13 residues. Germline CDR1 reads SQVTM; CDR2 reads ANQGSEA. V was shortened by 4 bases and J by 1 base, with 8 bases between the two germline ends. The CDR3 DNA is TGCAGCGTTGGAGGGGCAAGCAATCAGCCCCAGCATTTT. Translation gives CSVGGASNQPQHF.

The CDR3 bases are TGTGCCAGTAACTCGGGGGACAGGGGGACAGATACGCAGTATTTT. This sequence encodes CASNSGDRGTDTQYF. The chain has TRBV7-9 and TRBJ2-3, with 11 positions matching TRBD1. CDR1 SEHNR and CDR2 FQNEAQ come from the germline V gene (reference sequence). The CDR3 consists of 15 residues. V trimming: 9 bases; J trimming: 3 bases; junction bases outside the gene matches: 8.

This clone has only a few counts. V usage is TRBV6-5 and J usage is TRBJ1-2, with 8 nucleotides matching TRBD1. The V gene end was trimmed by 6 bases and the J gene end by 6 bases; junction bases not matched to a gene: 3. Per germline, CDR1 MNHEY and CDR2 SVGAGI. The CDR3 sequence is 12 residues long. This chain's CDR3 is CASSRTGNGYTF. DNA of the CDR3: TGTGCCAGCAGCCGGACAGGGAATGGCTACACCTTC.

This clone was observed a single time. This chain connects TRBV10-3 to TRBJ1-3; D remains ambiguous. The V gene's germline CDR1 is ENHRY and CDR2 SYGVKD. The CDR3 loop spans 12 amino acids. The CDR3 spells CLTGNSGNTIYF. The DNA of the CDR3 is TGTTTGACCGGGAACTCTGGAAACACCATATATTTT.

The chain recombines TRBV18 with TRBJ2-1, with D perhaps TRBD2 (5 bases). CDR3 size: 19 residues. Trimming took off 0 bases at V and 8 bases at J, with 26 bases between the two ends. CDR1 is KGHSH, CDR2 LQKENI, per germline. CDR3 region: CASSPPLGEGGFRRYEQFF. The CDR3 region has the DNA TGTGCCAGCTCACCACCGTTGGGTGAAGGAGGCTTCCGACGCTATGAGCAGTTCTTC.

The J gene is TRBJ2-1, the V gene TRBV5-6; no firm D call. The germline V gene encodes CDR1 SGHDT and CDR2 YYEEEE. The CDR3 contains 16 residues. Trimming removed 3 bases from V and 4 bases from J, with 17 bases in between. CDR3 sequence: CASSSLNILLYNEQFF. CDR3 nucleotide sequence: TGTGCCAGCAGCTCTCTGAACATTTTACTATACAATGAGCAGTTCTTC.

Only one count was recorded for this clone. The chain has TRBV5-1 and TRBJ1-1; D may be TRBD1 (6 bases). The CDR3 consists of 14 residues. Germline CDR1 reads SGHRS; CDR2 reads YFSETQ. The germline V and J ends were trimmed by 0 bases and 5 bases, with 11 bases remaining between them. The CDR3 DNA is TGCGCCAGCAGCTTGGATACAGGGAGTACTGAAGCTTTCTTT. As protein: CASSLDTGSTEAFF.

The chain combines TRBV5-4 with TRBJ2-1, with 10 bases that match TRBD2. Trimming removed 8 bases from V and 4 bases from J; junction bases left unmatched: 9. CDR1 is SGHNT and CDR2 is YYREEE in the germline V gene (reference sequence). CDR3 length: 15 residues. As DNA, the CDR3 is TGTGCCAGTCAGGATAGCGGGAGGCAATACAATGAGCAGTTCTTC. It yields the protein CASQDSGRQYNEQFF.

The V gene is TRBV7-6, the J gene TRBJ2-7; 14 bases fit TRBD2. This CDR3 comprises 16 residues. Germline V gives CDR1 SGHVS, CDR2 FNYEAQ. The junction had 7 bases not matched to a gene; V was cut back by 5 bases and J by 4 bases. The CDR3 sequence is CASSGGLAGGRYEQYF. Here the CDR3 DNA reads TGTGCCAGCAGCGGTGGACTAGCGGGAGGCCGATACGAGCAGTACTTC.

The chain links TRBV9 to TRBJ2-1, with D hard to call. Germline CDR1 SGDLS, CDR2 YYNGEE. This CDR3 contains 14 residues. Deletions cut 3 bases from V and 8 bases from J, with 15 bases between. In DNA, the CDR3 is TGTGCCAGCAGCGAGTCCCCCGTCTCGGATGAGCAGTTCTTC. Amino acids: CASSESPVSDEQFF.

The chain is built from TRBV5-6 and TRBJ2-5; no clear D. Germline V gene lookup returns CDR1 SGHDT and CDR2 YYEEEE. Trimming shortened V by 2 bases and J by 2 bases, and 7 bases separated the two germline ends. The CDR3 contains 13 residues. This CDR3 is CASSLALQETQYF. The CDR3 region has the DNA TGTGCCAGCAGCTTAGCCCTTCAAGAGACCCAGTACTTC.

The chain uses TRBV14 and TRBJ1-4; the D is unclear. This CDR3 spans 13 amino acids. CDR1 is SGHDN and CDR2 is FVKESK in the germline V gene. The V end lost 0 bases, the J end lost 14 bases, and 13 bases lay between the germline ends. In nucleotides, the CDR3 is TGTGCCAGCAGCCAAGATTTCGCAGGTAACCTGTTTTTT. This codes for CASSQDFAGNLFF.

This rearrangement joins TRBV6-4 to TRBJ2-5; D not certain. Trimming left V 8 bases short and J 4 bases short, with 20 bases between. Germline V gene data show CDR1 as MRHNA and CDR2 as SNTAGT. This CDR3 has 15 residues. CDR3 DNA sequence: TGTGCCAGCGACCCCTCAGCTCCCATCCGAGAGACCCAGTACTTC. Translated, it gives CASDPSAPIRETQYF.